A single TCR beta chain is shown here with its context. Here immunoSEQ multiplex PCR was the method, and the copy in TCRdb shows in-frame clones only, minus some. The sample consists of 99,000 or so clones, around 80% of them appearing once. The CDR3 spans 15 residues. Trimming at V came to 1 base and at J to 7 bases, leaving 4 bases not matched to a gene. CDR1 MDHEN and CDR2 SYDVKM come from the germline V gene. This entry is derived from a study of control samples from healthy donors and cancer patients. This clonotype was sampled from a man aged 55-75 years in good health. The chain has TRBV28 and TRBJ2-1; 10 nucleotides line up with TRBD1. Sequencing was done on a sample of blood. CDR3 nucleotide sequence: TGTGCCAGCAGTTTATCCGGGACAGGGGTTAATGAGCAGTTCTTC. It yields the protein CASSLSGTGVNEQFF.